A selection of T cell receptor beta chains follows, all from one sample in a study of breast tumors, draining lymph nodes, adjacent tissues. TCRdb fed the multiplex PCR reads into MiXCR, producing one record per CDR3 protein. The sample lists roughly 70,000 distinct CDR3 sequences; roughly 40% were seen once. Material: breast tumor tissue. The source is a female donor with breast cancer. Some clones in this sample may be carry-over from other donors' samples. CDR3s include the opening cysteine and the closing phenylalanine or tryptophan. D genes are given only for firm matches. Clone size, where shown, is once, few, many, or a class for clones that have expanded.

abundance: -; d_gene: -; v_gene: TRBV20-1; j_gene: TRBJ1-2; CDR3aa: CSGVSLTGNTF; CDR3nt: TGCAGCGGGGTATCCCTTACTGGAAACACCTTC
abundance: -; d_gene: TRBD1; v_gene: TRBV7-9; j_gene: TRBJ2-2; CDR3aa: CASSSLDGTENYTGELFF; CDR3nt: TGTGCCAGCAGCTCCCTGGACGGGACAGAAAACTACACCGGGGAGCTGTTTTTT
abundance: many; d_gene: -; v_gene: TRBV7-2; j_gene: TRBJ1-6; CDR3aa: CASSLGVGQMSSYNSPLHF; CDR3nt: TGTGCCAGCAGCTTAGGGGTCGGGCAGATGAGCTCCTATAATTCACCCCTCCACTTT
abundance: many; d_gene: -; v_gene: TRBV7-2; j_gene: TRBJ2-1; CDR3aa: CASSLRPGGDNEQFF; CDR3nt: TGTGCCAGCAGCTTAAGGCCGGGGGGCGACAATGAGCAGTTCTTC
abundance: -; d_gene: TRBD1; v_gene: TRBV5-4; j_gene: TRBJ2-1; CDR3aa: CASRYDRASSYEQFF; CDR3nt: TGTGCCAGCAGATACGACAGGGCATCCTCCTACGAGCAGTTCTTC
abundance: once; d_gene: TRBD2; v_gene: TRBV9; j_gene: TRBJ2-5; CDR3aa: CASSVASGRKTQYF; CDR3nt: TGTGCCAGCAGCGTGGCTAGCGGGAGGAAGACCCAGTACTTC
abundance: many; d_gene: TRBD1; v_gene: TRBV13; j_gene: TRBJ2-2; CDR3aa: CASSSPLRDRNTGELFF; CDR3nt: TGTGCCAGCAGCTCACCCCTCCGGGACAGGAACACCGGGGAGCTGTTTTTT
abundance: many; d_gene: -; v_gene: TRBV28; j_gene: TRBJ2-7; CDR3aa: CASSAPPLGEQYF; CDR3nt: TGTGCCAGCAGTGCCCCCCCCCTAGGGGAGCAGTACTTC
abundance: -; d_gene: -; v_gene: TRBV7-2; j_gene: TRBJ2-7; CDR3aa: CASSLEGQGPYEQYF; CDR3nt: TGTGCCAGCAGCTTAGAAGGACAAGGACCCTACGAGCAGTACTTC
abundance: -; d_gene: -; v_gene: TRBV28; j_gene: TRBJ1-2; CDR3aa: CASRLPGTRGTF; CDR3nt: TGTGCCAGCAGACTCCCCGGGACCCGGGGCACCTTC
abundance: many; d_gene: -; v_gene: TRBV2; j_gene: TRBJ1-6; CDR3aa: CASNRDQQGNSPLHF; CDR3nt: TGTGCCAGCAATCGAGATCAGCAGGGGAATTCACCCCTCCACTTT
abundance: many; d_gene: TRBD2; v_gene: TRBV3-1; j_gene: TRBJ2-7; CDR3aa: CASTRSGRASYEQYF; CDR3nt: TGTGCCAGCACCCGAAGCGGGAGGGCCTCTTACGAGCAGTACTTC
abundance: -; d_gene: TRBD1; v_gene: TRBV12-5; j_gene: TRBJ1-1; CDR3aa: CASNLTGVWVNTEAFF; CDR3nt: TGTGCCAGCAATTTAACAGGGGTTTGGGTGAACACTGAAGCTTTCTTT
abundance: -; d_gene: TRBD1; v_gene: TRBV7-7; j_gene: TRBJ2-7; CDR3aa: CASSPGTGSYEQYF; CDR3nt: TGTGCTAGCAGCCCCGGGACAGGGTCCTACGAGCAGTACTTC
abundance: many; d_gene: -; v_gene: TRBV20-1; j_gene: TRBJ1-6; CDR3aa: CSADRGNNSPLHF; CDR3nt: TGCAGTGCAGACAGAGGCAATAATTCACCCCTCCACTTT
abundance: -; d_gene: TRBD2; v_gene: TRBV5-5; j_gene: TRBJ2-1; CDR3aa: CASSSYIITSGRPRQVRYNEQFF; CDR3nt: TGTGCCAGCAGCTCCTACATAATTACTAGCGGGAGGCCCCGACAAGTTAGATACAATGAGCAGTTCTTC
abundance: many; d_gene: TRBD1; v_gene: TRBV7-3; j_gene: TRBJ1-2; CDR3aa: CASSTGTGYGYTF; CDR3nt: TGTGCCAGCAGCACAGGGACAGGCTATGGCTACACCTTC
abundance: -; d_gene: -; v_gene: TRBV19; j_gene: TRBJ1-1; CDR3aa: CASNLQYEAFF; CDR3nt: TGTGCCAGTAACTTACAGTACGAAGCTTTCTTT
abundance: many; d_gene: TRBD2; v_gene: TRBV11-2; j_gene: TRBJ2-5; CDR3aa: CASSLGRAGLTETQYF; CDR3nt: TGTGCCAGCAGCTTAGGTCGAGCGGGGCTTACGGAGACCCAGTACTTC
abundance: many; d_gene: -; v_gene: TRBV5-1; j_gene: TRBJ2-7; CDR3aa: CASSLGGGRTYEQYF; CDR3nt: TGCGCCAGCAGCTTGGGTGGGGGACGGACCTACGAGCAGTACTTC
abundance: many; d_gene: TRBD2; v_gene: TRBV20-1; j_gene: TRBJ2-3; CDR3aa: CSARRGRSGGLSDTQYF; CDR3nt: TGCAGTGCTAGAAGAGGGCGTAGCGGGGGTTTATCGGATACGCAGTATTTT
abundance: -; d_gene: -; v_gene: TRBV6-6; j_gene: TRBJ1-6; CDR3aa: CASSYSTALQDHLHF; CDR3nt: TGTGCCAGCAGTTACTCCACAGCGCTACAAGACCATCTCCACTTT
abundance: many; d_gene: TRBD1; v_gene: TRBV12-3/TRBV12-4; j_gene: TRBJ2-2; CDR3aa: CASSFSPAGTGNTGELFF; CDR3nt: TGTGCCAGCAGTTTTTCTCCGGCCGGGACAGGGAACACCGGGGAGCTGTTTTTT
abundance: -; d_gene: -; v_gene: TRBV7-9; j_gene: TRBJ1-2; CDR3aa: CASSSLDGADGYAF; CDR3nt: TGTGCCAGCAGCTCCCTGGACGGGGCGGATGGCTACGCCTTC
abundance: many; d_gene: TRBD2; v_gene: TRBV7-9; j_gene: TRBJ2-5; CDR3aa: CASSLGAGAQETQYF; CDR3nt: TGTGCCAGCAGCTTGGGAGCGGGGGCCCAAGAGACCCAGTACTTC
abundance: once; d_gene: -; v_gene: TRBV20-1; j_gene: TRBJ1-5; CDR3aa: CSARVRGAQETQHF; CDR3nt: TGCAGTGCTAGAGTTCGGGGGGCCCAAGAGACCCAGCATTTT
abundance: many; d_gene: -; v_gene: TRBV7-8; j_gene: TRBJ2-3; CDR3aa: CASSLVGAGGRGDTQYF; CDR3nt: TGTGCCAGCAGCTTAGTGGGGGCTGGGGGACGGGGGGATACGCAGTATTTT
abundance: -; d_gene: TRBD2; v_gene: TRBV12-3/TRBV12-4; j_gene: TRBJ2-3; CDR3aa: CASRRGLAGGPADPQYF; CDR3nt: TGTGCCAGCAGGCGGGGCCTAGCGGGAGGGCCGGCAGATCCGCAGTATTTT
abundance: many; d_gene: -; v_gene: TRBV7-2; j_gene: TRBJ1-5; CDR3aa: CASSRGRVNQPQHF; CDR3nt: TGTGCCAGCAGTCGCGGCAGGGTCAATCAGCCCCAGCATTTT
abundance: many; d_gene: -; v_gene: TRBV30; j_gene: TRBJ1-2; CDR3aa: CAWNIGNYGYTF; CDR3nt: TGTGCCTGGAACATAGGAAACTATGGCTACACCTTC
abundance: many; d_gene: TRBD1; v_gene: TRBV5-8; j_gene: TRBJ1-2; CDR3aa: CASRKKYVTGVNGYTF; CDR3nt: TGTGCCAGCAGGAAGAAATACGTTACAGGGGTAAATGGCTACACCTTC
abundance: -; d_gene: -; v_gene: TRBV12-3/TRBV12-4; j_gene: TRBJ2-2; CDR3aa: CASSFAGYANTEELFF; CDR3nt: TGTGCTAGCAGTTTCGCAGGGTACGCGAACACCGAGGAGCTGTTTTTT
abundance: many; d_gene: -; v_gene: TRBV7-9; j_gene: TRBJ1-2; CDR3aa: CASSPGADSYGYTF; CDR3nt: TGTGCCAGCAGCCCAGGGGCAGACAGCTATGGCTACACCTTC
abundance: -; d_gene: TRBD2; v_gene: TRBV2; j_gene: TRBJ2-2; CDR3aa: CASRVAGGLFF; CDR3nt: TGTGCCAGCAGAGTTGCGGGGGGGCTGTTTTTT
abundance: many; d_gene: -; v_gene: TRBV5-8; j_gene: TRBJ2-7; CDR3aa: CASSLGRNYEQYF; CDR3nt: TGTGCCAGCAGCTTGGGACGGAACTACGAGCAGTACTTC
abundance: many; d_gene: -; v_gene: TRBV7-8; j_gene: TRBJ2-7; CDR3aa: CASSLAQSSYEQYF; CDR3nt: TGTGCCAGCAGCTTAGCCCAGAGCTCCTACGAGCAGTACTTC
abundance: few; d_gene: -; v_gene: TRBV6-1; j_gene: TRBJ2-2; CDR3aa: CASSEGYTGELFF; CDR3nt: TGTGCCAGCAGTGAAGGGTACACCGGGGAGCTGTTTTTT
abundance: medium-sized; d_gene: -; v_gene: TRBV2; j_gene: TRBJ1-3; CDR3aa: CASSKDSYRGNTIYF; CDR3nt: TGTGCCAGCAGTAAGGACAGCTACAGGGGAAACACCATATATTTT
abundance: -; d_gene: TRBD1; v_gene: TRBV6-1; j_gene: TRBJ2-7; CDR3aa: CASSQYYRGFSYEQYF; CDR3nt: TGTGCCAGCAGTCAATATTACAGGGGTTTTTCCTACGAGCAGTACTTC
abundance: many; d_gene: TRBD1; v_gene: TRBV2; j_gene: TRBJ2-7; CDR3aa: CASSDSTGSYEQYF; CDR3nt: TGTGCCAGCAGTGATTCGACAGGGTCCTACGAGCAGTACTTC
abundance: few; d_gene: -; v_gene: TRBV3-1; j_gene: TRBJ1-3; CDR3aa: CASSPFDVGSYFSGNTIYF; CDR3nt: TGTGCCAGCAGCCCCTTTGATGTGGGCAGCTATTTCTCTGGAAACACCATATATTTT
abundance: -; d_gene: -; v_gene: TRBV5-6; j_gene: TRBJ1-1; CDR3aa: CASSFLMWPANPKNTEAFF; CDR3nt: TGTGCCAGCAGCTTCCTCATGTGGCCTGCGAACCCGAAGAACACTGAAGCTTTCTTT
abundance: -; d_gene: TRBD2; v_gene: TRBV13; j_gene: TRBJ2-5; CDR3aa: CATSIGVAGLETQYF; CDR3nt: TGTGCCACCAGTATCGGGGTAGCGGGGTTAGAGACCCAGTACTTC
abundance: -; d_gene: TRBD1; v_gene: TRBV29-1; j_gene: TRBJ1-6; CDR3aa: CSVLQGASPRSPLHF; CDR3nt: TGCAGCGTTTTACAGGGGGCGTCCCCAAGGTCACCCCTCCACTTT
abundance: -; d_gene: TRBD1; v_gene: TRBV24-1; j_gene: TRBJ1-2; CDR3aa: CATSDRTTGAHGYTF; CDR3nt: TGTGCCACCAGTGACCGAACGACAGGGGCCCATGGCTACACCTTC
abundance: -; d_gene: TRBD1; v_gene: TRBV7-9; j_gene: TRBJ1-4; CDR3aa: CASSFSRGNEKLFF; CDR3nt: TGTGCCAGCAGCTTTAGCAGGGGGAACGAAAAACTGTTTTTT
abundance: once; d_gene: -; v_gene: TRBV19; j_gene: TRBJ2-3; CDR3aa: CASSRVGVRGADTQYF; CDR3nt: TGTGCCAGTAGTAGGGTGGGGGTCAGGGGAGCAGATACGCAGTATTTT
abundance: -; d_gene: TRBD2; v_gene: TRBV4-2; j_gene: TRBJ2-6; CDR3aa: CASVGLAGGNSGANALTF; CDR3nt: TGTGCCAGCGTCGGGCTAGCGGGAGGGAACTCTGGGGCCAACGCCCTGACTTTC